This T cell receptor (beta chain) comes out of a study of blood T cell repertoires in COVID-19 (TCRdb year 2020). Regarding the complete study: Samples from collaborators originated in the United States, Italy and Spain and spanned both the acute and convalescent phases of COVID-19. Where HLA class I and class II types were available, the types were taken from metadata supplied by the sample provider, not from assay-based typing. The material from the prospective study consisted of cDNA or gDNA derived from T cells, B-cell-depleted T cells, or PBMCs. The repertoires were made available in a free public database intended to serve as a resource for research on the immune response to SARS-CoV-2. The samples were drawn from two sources: the first 160 participants of the ongoing ImmuneRACE study, and 950 to 1,500 subjects contributed by 6 global collaborators. Subjects who had been exposed to COVID-19, were actively infected with it, or had recovered from it provided the deeply sampled blood TCRbeta repertoires that made up the dataset. The sample metadata nearly always contained a de-identified subject ID, COVID-19 status, age in years and sex.

V is cut by 1 base and J by 8 bases, and the space between the germline ends is 20 bases. The germline V gene (reference sequence) specifies GTSNPN as CDR1 and SVGIG as CDR2. Spanning cysteine to phenylalanine, the CDR3 consists of 15 amino acids. The kept DNA is CDR3 alone, 45 bases in frame from the first base. TCRbeta CDR3 regions were amplified from genomic DNA using the immunoSEQ Assay, a bias-controlled multiplex PCR. The original pipeline was this. Nucleated cell counts per sample were estimated from amplification of reference gene primers within the assay. Sequence reads were collapsed and filtered to measure the absolute abundance of every unique TCRbeta CDR3 rearrangement. Productive Simpson clonality was computed per sample as the square root of Simpson's diversity index over productive rearrangements. In TCRdb, the immuneACCESS table is reduced to in-frame sequences with V and J assigned. These tables do not hold every clone; where another copy was compared, an unresolved V gene accounts for under half, and the others remain unexplained. V, J and clone size are taken as reported in that table, and D and trimming were inferred from the DNA itself. In this sample the table shows about 140,000 clones, roughly 80% of which occur a single time. The leading ten clones occupy approximately 3.5% of the sample.

This clone was seen a handful of times. Its binding antigen is unknown. The record has no base qualities; no much larger clone is one base away. Another Seattle source contributed samples from volunteer blood donors who had recovered from COVID-19. Collaborating institutions collected whole blood in K2EDTA tubes following their own protocols. Collaborator samples were shipped for TCRbeta analysis as frozen whole blood, isolated PBMCs, or DNA extracted from either sample type. Study-wide findings and limitations: How much clinical and demographic metadata was included differed by source and by participant, and the metadata was provided uncurated.

Specimen: peripheral blood. This sequence originates from a man in his sixties or seventies who had recovered from COVID-19. In this chain, TRBV30 is recombined with TRBJ1-2, with TRBD1 perhaps the D gene, on 6 matching bases. The sequenced DNA is TGTGCCTGGAGTGACGTTCGGCGGGGGGCTCGGGGCTACACCTTC. Translated, it reads CAWSDVRRGARGYTF.